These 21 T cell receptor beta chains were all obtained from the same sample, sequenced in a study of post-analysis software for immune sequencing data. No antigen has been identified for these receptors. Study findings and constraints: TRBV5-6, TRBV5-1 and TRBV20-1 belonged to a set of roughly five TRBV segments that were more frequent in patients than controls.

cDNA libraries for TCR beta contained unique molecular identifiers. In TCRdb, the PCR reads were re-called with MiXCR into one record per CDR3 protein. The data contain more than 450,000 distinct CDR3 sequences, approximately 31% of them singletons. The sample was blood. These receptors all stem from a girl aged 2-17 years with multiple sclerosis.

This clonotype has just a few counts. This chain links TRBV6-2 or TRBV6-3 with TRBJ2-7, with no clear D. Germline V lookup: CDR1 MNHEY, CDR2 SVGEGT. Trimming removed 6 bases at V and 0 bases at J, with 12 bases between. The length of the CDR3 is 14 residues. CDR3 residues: CASSPVGSSYEQYF. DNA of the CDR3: TGTGCCAGCAGCCCCGTTGGCTCCTCCTACGAGCAGTACTTC.

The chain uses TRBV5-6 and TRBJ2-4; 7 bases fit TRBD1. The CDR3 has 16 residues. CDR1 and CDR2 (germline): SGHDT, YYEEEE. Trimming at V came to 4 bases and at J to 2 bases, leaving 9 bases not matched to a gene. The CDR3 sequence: CASSLPSGGPKNIQYF. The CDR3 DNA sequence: TGTGCCAGCAGCCTTCCTTCAGGGGGACCCAAAAACATTCAGTACTTC.

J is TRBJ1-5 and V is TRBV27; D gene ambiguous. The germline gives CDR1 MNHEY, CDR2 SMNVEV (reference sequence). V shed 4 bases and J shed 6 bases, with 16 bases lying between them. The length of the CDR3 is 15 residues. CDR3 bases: TGTGCCAGCAGTTCATCTTTTAGGGCAGCTCAGCCCCAGCATTTT. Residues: CASSSSFRAAQPQHF.

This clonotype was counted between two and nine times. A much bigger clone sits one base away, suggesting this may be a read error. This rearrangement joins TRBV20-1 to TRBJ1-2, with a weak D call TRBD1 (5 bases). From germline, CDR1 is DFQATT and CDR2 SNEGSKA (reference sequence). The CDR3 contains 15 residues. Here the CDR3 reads CSAERPRGGPYGCTF. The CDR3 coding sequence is TGCAGTGCTGAACGGCCGAGGGGTGGACCCTATGGCTGCACCTTC.

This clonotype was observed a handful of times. The CDR3 region has the DNA TGCGCCAGCAGGAACCGGACTGGGAACTCTTTTAACTATGGCTACACCTTC. Its protein is CASRNRTGNSFNYGYTF. The V gene is TRBV5-1, the J gene TRBJ1-2; D is unclear. The CDR3 covers 17 residues. Trimming pared 5 bases from V and 1 base from J, leaving 21 bases between. The germline gives CDR1 SGHRS, CDR2 YFSETQ. Full variable domain (outside the CDR3, taken from reference TRBV5-1 and TRBJ1-2): KAGVTQTPRYLIKTRGQQVTLSCSPISGHRSVSWYQQTPGQGLQFLFEYFSETQRNKGNFPGRFSGRQFSNSRSEMNVSTLELGDSALYLCASRNRTGNSFNYGYTFGSGTRLTVV.

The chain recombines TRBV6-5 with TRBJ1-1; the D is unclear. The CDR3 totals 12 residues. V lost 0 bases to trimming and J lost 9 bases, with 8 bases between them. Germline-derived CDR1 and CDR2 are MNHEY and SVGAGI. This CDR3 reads CASSYSKEKAFF. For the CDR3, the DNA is TGTGCCAGCAGTTACTCGAAGGAGAAAGCTTTCTTT.

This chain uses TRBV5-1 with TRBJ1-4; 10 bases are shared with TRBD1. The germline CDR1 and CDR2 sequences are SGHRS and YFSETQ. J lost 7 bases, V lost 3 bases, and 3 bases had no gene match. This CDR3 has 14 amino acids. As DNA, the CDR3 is TGCGCCAGCAGCTCCGGGACAGGGGCTGAAAAACTGTTTTTT. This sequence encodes CASSSGTGAEKLFF. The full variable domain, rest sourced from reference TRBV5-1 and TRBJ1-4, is KAGVTQTPRYLIKTRGQQVTLSCSPISGHRSVSWYQQTPGQGLQFLFEYFSETQRNKGNFPGRFSGRQFSNSRSEMNVSTLELGDSALYLCASSSGTGAEKLFFGSGTQLSVL.

The chain's CDR3 is CASSNRTGRNGNIQYF. In DNA form, the CDR3 reads TGTGCCAGTAGTAATCGGACAGGGCGGAATGGAAACATTCAGTACTTC. The rearrangement joins TRBV19 to TRBJ2-4; 8 positions match TRBD1. J lost 6 bases, V lost 4 bases, and 11 bases had no gene match. Germline V gene sequence: CDR1 LNHDA, CDR2 SQIVND (reference sequence). The CDR3 spans 16 residues.

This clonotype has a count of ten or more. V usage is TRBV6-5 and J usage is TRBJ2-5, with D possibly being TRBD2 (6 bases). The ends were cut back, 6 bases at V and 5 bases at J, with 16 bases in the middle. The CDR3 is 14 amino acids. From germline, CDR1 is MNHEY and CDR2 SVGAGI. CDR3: CASSQEARGETQYF. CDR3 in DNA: TGTGCCAGCAGCCAAGAGGCTCGGGGGGAGACCCAGTACTTC.

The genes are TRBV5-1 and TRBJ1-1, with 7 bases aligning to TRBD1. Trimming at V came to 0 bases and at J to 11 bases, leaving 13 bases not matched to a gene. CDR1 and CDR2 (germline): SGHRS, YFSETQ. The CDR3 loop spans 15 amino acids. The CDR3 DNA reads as TGCGCCAGCAGCTTGGAAACCGAACTGGGACAGTTGGCTTTCTTT. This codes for CASSLETELGQLAFF.

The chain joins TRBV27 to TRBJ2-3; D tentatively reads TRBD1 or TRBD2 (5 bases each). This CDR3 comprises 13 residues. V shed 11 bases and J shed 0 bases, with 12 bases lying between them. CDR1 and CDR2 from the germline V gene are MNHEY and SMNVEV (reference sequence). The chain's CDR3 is CASWWGSTDTQYF. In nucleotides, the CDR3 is TGTGCCTCGTGGTGGGGGAGCACAGATACGCAGTATTTT.

The CDR3 spells CATRGGAGEATGELFF. The CDR3 nucleotides read TGTGCCACCCGGGGGGGTGCGGGAGAGGCCACCGGGGAGCTGTTTTTT. The chain links TRBV6-5 to TRBJ2-2; 8 bases agree with TRBD2. The V gene end was trimmed by 10 bases and the J gene end by 4 bases; junction bases not matched to a gene: 14. This CDR3 contains 16 residues. From germline, CDR1 is MNHEY and CDR2 SVGAGI.

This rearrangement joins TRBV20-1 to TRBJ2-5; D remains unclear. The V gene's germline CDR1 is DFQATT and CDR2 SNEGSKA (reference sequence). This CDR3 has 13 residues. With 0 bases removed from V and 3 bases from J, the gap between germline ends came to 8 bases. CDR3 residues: CSARDWAEETQYF. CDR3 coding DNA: TGCAGTGCTAGAGATTGGGCAGAAGAGACCCAGTACTTC.

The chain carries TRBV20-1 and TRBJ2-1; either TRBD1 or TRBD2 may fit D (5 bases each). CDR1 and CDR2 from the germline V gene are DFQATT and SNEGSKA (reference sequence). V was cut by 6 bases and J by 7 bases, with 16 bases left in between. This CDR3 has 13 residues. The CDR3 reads CSAGALGYNEQFF. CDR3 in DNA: TGCAGTGCCGGGGCCTTAGGGTATAATGAGCAGTTCTTC.

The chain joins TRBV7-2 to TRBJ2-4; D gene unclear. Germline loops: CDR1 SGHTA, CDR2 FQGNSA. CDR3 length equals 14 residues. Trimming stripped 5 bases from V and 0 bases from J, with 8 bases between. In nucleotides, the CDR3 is TGTGCCAGCAGCGTAATACTAGCCAAAAACATTCAGTACTTC. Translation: CASSVILAKNIQYF. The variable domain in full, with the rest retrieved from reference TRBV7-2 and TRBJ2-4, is GAGVSQSPSNKVTEKGKDVELRCDPISGHTALYWYRQSLGQGLEFLIYFQGNSAPDKSGLPSDRFSAERTGGSVSTLTIQRTQQEDSAVYLCASSVILAKNIQYFGAGTRLSVL.

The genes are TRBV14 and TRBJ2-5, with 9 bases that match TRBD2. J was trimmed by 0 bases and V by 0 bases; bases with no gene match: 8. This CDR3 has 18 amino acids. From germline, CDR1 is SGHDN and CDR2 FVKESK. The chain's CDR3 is CASSQETLAGVHQETQYF. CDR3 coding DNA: TGTGCCAGCAGCCAAGAAACGTTAGCGGGGGTTCACCAAGAGACCCAGTACTTC.

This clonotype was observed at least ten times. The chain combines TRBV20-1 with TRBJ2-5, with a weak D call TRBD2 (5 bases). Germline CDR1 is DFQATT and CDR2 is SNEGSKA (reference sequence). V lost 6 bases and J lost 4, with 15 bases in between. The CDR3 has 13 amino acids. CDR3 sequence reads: CSALTGVAETQYF. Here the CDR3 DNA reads TGCAGTGCCCTAACCGGGGTCGCAGAGACCCAGTACTTC.

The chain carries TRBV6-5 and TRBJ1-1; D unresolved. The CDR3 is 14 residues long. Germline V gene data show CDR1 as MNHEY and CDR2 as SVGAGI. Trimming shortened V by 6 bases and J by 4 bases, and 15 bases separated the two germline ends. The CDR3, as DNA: TGTGCCAGCAGCCAGAGCACTTCGGGCACTGAAGCTTTCTTT. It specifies CASSQSTSGTEAFF.

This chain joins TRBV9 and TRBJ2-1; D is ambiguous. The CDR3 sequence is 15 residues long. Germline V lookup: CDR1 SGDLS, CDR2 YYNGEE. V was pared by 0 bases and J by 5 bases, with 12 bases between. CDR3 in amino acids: CASSVAVLSNNEQFF. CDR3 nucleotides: TGTGCCAGCAGCGTAGCTGTTCTATCAAACAATGAGCAGTTCTTC.

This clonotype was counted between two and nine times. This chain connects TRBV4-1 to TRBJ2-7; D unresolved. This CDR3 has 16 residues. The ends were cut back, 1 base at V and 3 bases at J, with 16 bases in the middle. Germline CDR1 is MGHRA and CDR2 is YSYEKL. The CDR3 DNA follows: TGCGCCAGCAGCCAAGTAATACGAAACCCTAACTACGAGCAGTACTTC. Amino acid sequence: CASSQVIRNPNYEQYF.

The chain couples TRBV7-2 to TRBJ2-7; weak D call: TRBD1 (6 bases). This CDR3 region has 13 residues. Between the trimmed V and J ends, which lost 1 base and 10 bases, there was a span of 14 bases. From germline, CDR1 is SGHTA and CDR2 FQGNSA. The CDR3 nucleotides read TGTGCCAGCAGCTTAGAAGTACAGGGCGGTCAGTACTTC. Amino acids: CASSLEVQGGQYF.